The 9 T cell receptor beta chains given below trace back to one sample, sequenced in a study of metastatic and nonmetastatic thyroid tumors. Patients were all untreated before their thyroid surgery. With MiXCR, TCRdb called clones anew from the PCR reads. This sample has roughly 20,000 clones; about 33% occur once, and the top ten carry approximately 11%. Sequencing was performed on tumor tissue. These receptors all come from a male donor with papillary thyroid cancer or a benign thyroid nodule (not recorded which). Some clones in this sample may be carry-over from other donors' samples.

This clone appeared a few times. The chain employs TRBV19 and TRBJ2-3; the D is unclear. V was cut by 1 base and J by 3 bases, with 5 bases left in between. Germline CDR1 is LNHDA and CDR2 is SQIVND (reference sequence). CDR3 size: 13 residues. The CDR3 DNA follows: TGTGCCAGTAGTATAGGGTTTACAGATACGCAGTATTTT. Translated, it gives CASSIGFTDTQYF.

This clone is judged medium-sized. This rearrangement joins TRBV20-1 to TRBJ2-7; 7 positions match TRBD2. This CDR3 comprises 13 residues. Germline trimming cut 5 bases from V and 3 bases from J; bases unmatched to any gene: 7. CDR1 is DFQATT and CDR2 is SNEGSKA in the germline V gene (reference sequence). The CDR3 DNA reads TGCAGTGCTCCCTCATCTAGCGGCTACGAGCAGTACTTC. It encodes CSAPSSSGYEQYF.

This chain uses TRBV20-1 with TRBJ2-7; TRBD1 is a possible D gene (6 bases). Trimming took off 6 bases at V and 1 base at J, with 16 bases between the two ends. The CDR3 has 14 amino acids. In germline, CDR1 is DFQATT, CDR2 SNEGSKA (reference sequence). In DNA, the CDR3 is TGCAGTGCGGGTGGGCGGCAGGGGTCCTACGAGCAGTACTTC. This gives the protein CSAGGRQGSYEQYF.

This sequence joins TRBV12-3 or TRBV12-4 and TRBJ2-2; 11 bases agree with TRBD2. Losses at the gene ends were 3 bases for V and 7 bases for J; bases not matched to a gene: 1. The CDR3 is 14 residues long. The CDR3 spells CASSFLAGGGELFF. CDR3 bases: TGTGCCAGCAGTTTCCTAGCGGGGGGCGGGGAGCTGTTTTTT.

For this clone: A junction boundary mismatches the germline segment, possibly from a read error. The rearrangement links TRBV20-1 to TRBJ2-3, with 8 bases identical to TRBD2. The CDR3 sequence is 13 residues long. The V gene's germline CDR1 is DFQATT and CDR2 SNEGSKA (reference sequence). The DNA of the CDR3 is TGCAGTGCAAAGCGGGAGAACACAGATAAGCAGTATTTT. The encoded protein is CSAKRENTDKQYF.

The J gene is TRBJ2-1, the V gene TRBV7-9, with a possible D match to TRBD1 (6 bases). CDR1 and CDR2 from the germline V gene are SEHNR and FQNEAQ (reference sequence). V lost 4 bases and J 4 bases, leaving 11 bases between the germline ends. This CDR3 region has 14 residues. The CDR3 DNA follows: TGTGCCAGCAGCTCTCAGGACAGTTACAATGAGCAGTTCTTC. This gives the protein CASSSQDSYNEQFF.

This clone rates as medium-sized. The genes are TRBV12-3 or TRBV12-4 and TRBJ1-1; D gene uncertain. Trimming took off 6 bases at V and 0 bases at J, with 8 bases between the two ends. The CDR3 extends over 13 amino acids. CDR3 protein: CASREIMNTEAFF. The CDR3 DNA is TGTGCCAGCAGGGAAATCATGAACACTGAAGCTTTCTTT.

The rearrangement uses TRBV11-1 and TRBJ2-1; no reliable D call. CDR1 is SGHAT, CDR2 FQDESV, per germline (reference sequence). The ends were cut back, 2 bases at V and 0 bases at J, with 11 bases in the middle. This CDR3 spans 16 amino acids. The CDR3 sequence: CASSLFWSISYNEQFF. The CDR3, as DNA: TGTGCCAGCAGCTTATTTTGGAGCATCTCCTACAATGAGCAGTTCTTC.

Judged by abundance, this clone is medium-sized. The rearrangement links TRBV7-9 to TRBJ2-7, with D perhaps TRBD1 or TRBD2 (5 bases each). CDR1 is SEHNR, CDR2 FQNEAQ, per germline (reference sequence). CDR3 length: 15 residues. V shed 2 bases and J shed 4 bases, with 15 bases lying between them. CDR3 sequence reads: CASSLFLGERYEQYF. The CDR3 DNA reads as TGTGCCAGCAGCTTATTTTTAGGGGAGAGGTACGAGCAGTACTTC. The complete variable domain, with remaining parts taken from reference TRBV7-9 and TRBJ2-7, reads DTGVSQNPRHKITKRGQNVTFRCDPISEHNRLYWYRQTLGQGPEFLTYFQNEAQLEKSRLLSDRFSAERPKGSFSTLEIQRTEQGDSAMYLCASSLFLGERYEQYFGPGTRLTVT.